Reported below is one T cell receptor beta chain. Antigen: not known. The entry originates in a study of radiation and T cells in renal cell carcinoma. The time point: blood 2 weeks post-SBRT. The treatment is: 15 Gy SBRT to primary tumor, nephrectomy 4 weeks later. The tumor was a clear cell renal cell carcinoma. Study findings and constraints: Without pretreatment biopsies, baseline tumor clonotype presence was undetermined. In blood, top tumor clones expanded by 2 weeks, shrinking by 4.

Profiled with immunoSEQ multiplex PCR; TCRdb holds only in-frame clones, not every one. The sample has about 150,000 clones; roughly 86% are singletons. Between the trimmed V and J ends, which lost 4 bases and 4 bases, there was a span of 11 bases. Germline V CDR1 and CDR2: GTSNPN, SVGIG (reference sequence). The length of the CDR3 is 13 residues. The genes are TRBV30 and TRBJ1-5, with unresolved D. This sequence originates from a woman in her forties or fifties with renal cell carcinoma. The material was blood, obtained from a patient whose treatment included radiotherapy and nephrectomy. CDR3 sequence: CAWTQSGNQPQHF. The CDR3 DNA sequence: TGTGCCTGGACCCAGTCGGGGAATCAGCCCCAGCATTTT.